This T cell receptor (beta chain) was profiled in a study of blood T cell repertoires in COVID-19. Study-wide background: COVID-19 samples, acute and convalescent, were from the United States, Italy and Spain. PBMCs, B-cell-depleted T cells, or T cells were the source of the cDNA or gDNA that made up the material.

In the original processing: Nucleated cell counts were estimated from reference gene primer amplification. Some clones are missing from TCRdb's copy, which holds only in-frame ones; the method was immunoSEQ multiplex PCR. V and J calls and clone size are those listed in that table; D and trimming were worked out from the DNA. The profile shows about 27,000 clones, 90% to 95% of them singletons. The CDR3 consists of 14 residues. CDR1 is LGHNA, CDR2 YSLEER, per germline. V dropped 0 bases and J dropped 3 bases, with 8 bases sitting between them. The V gene is TRBV4-3, the J gene TRBJ1-2; D may be TRBD1 (5 bases). This TCR was recovered from a human donor with active COVID-19. The donor label of this sample is uncertain. The specimen was peripheral blood. This CDR3 is CASSQEGVYYGYTF. The CDR3 DNA is TGCGCCAGCAGCCAAGAAGGGGTTTACTATGGCTACACCTTC.